This is a list of T cell receptor beta chains from one sample in a study of T cell responses to AZD1222 COVID-19 vaccine. The data were produced by immunoSEQ multiplex PCR, yet TCRdb's version contains in-frame clones alone and is incomplete. The sample has some 99,000 clones, roughly 83% seen once. The sample in question was peripheral blood, obtained 28 days after the second AZD1222 dose. These receptors all come from an adult who received the AZD1222 COVID-19 vaccine. CDR3s include the opening cysteine and the closing phenylalanine or tryptophan. The order of the fields is clone size, V gene, D gene, J gene, CDR3 DNA, CDR3 protein. D genes are given only for firm matches. Rows may omit the clone size; those that give it use once, few, many or a size class.

>-|TRBV7-2|-|TRBJ1-3
TGTGCCAGCAGCTTAGAGGGGACATCTGGAAACACCATATATTTT
CASSLEGTSGNTIYF
>-|TRBV6-1|TRBD1|TRBJ1-2
TGTGCCAGCAGTGACGGGACAGAGATCTATGGCTACACCTTC
CASSDGTEIYGYTF
>-|TRBV4-1|-|TRBJ1-5
TGCGCCAGCAGCCAAGATCCCCCCGTCAATAGCAATCAGCCCCAGCATTTT
CASSQDPPVNSNQPQHF
>-|TRBV6-2/TRBV6-3|-|TRBJ1-5
TGTGCCAGCAGTTGGAGGGGAGCAAGGCAGCCCCAGCATTTT
CASSWRGARQPQHF
>once|TRBV5-1|TRBD1|TRBJ1-2
TGCGCCAGCAGCTTGGGGTTGGACAGGGCGAGTGGCTACACCTTC
CASSLGLDRASGYTF
>-|TRBV4-2|-|TRBJ2-7
TGTGCCAGCAGCCAAGATGTTGGCCGGAGGGGGTCGGGCGAGCAGTACTTC
CASSQDVGRRGSGEQYF
>-|TRBV10-2|-|TRBJ2-5
TGCGCCAGCGAATCGGGAACAAAGACCCAGTACTTC
CASESGTKTQYF
>-|TRBV27|-|TRBJ2-3
TGTGCCAGCAGTTTAAGGGAGTGGGGAACAGATACGCAGTATTTT
CASSLREWGTDTQYF
>few|TRBV6-5|-|TRBJ2-1
TGTGCCAGCAGCAGACCCTACAATGAGCAGTTCTTC
CASSRPYNEQFF
>-|TRBV15|TRBD1|TRBJ2-3
TGTGCCACCAGCAGAGATTATAAAGCCCCGGGACAGGCACCGAAAGACACAGATACGCAGTATTTT
CATSRDYKAPGQAPKDTDTQYF
>-|TRBV10-3|TRBD1|TRBJ1-2
TGTGCCATCACGAATGGCGGGACAGGGCCCGCTGGTAACTATGGCTACACCTTC
CAITNGGTGPAGNYGYTF
>few|TRBV30|-|TRBJ2-1
TGTGCCTGTTCGAGGTTAAATGAGCAGTTCTTC
CACSRLNEQFF
>-|TRBV7-2|TRBD1|TRBJ2-6
TGTGCCAGCAGCCCCTTTGGGACAGGGGGCACTGGGGCCAACGTCCTGACTTTC
CASSPFGTGGTGANVLTF
>-|TRBV9|TRBD1|TRBJ2-1
TGTGCCAGCAGCGTCACAGGGGATCCCTACAATGAGCAGTTCTTC
CASSVTGDPYNEQFF
>-|TRBV28|-|TRBJ2-2
TGTGCCAGCACAGCGGGTGGGATGACCGGGGAGCTGTTTTTT
CASTAGGMTGELFF
>-|TRBV6-5|TRBD1|TRBJ1-4
TGTGCCAGCAGTAACCCACAGGGGGAGTTTGAAAAACTGTTTTTT
CASSNPQGEFEKLFF
>-|TRBV5-8|-|TRBJ2-2
TGTGCCAGCAGCCACTGGGCTACGGGCACCGGGGAGCTGTTTTTT
CASSHWATGTGELFF
>few|TRBV10-3|TRBD1|TRBJ1-2
TGTGCCACCGCGCCGGGACAGGGAGGCTATGGCTACACCTTC
CATAPGQGGYGYTF
>-|TRBV10-3|TRBD1|TRBJ1-6
TGTGCCTCCACAGGGGAGGGGGATTCACCCCTCCACTTT
CASTGEGDSPLHF
>-|TRBV19|-|TRBJ2-1
TGTGCCAGTAGCCCCAACCCCGGGCTTTACAATGAGCAGTTCTTC
CASSPNPGLYNEQFF
>-|TRBV28|-|TRBJ1-1
TGTGCCAGCAAAGAAGGACAGCTTACCTCCCTAGCTTTCTTT
CASKEGQLTSLAFF
>-|TRBV5-1|TRBD2|TRBJ2-2
TGCGCCAGCAGCTACAGAACGGGACTAGCGGGATCCGGGGAGCTGTTTTTT
CASSYRTGLAGSGELFF
>few|TRBV10-2|-|TRBJ1-6
TGCGCCAGCAGTGAGTCCGTCTCCTCAAATTCACCCCTCCACTTT
CASSESVSSNSPLHF
>-|TRBV24-1|TRBD1|TRBJ2-1
TGTGCCACCAGTGACCCGGGACAGGCTGAGCATGAGCAGTTCTTC
CATSDPGQAEHEQFF
>-|TRBV6-4|-|TRBJ2-7
TGTGCCAGCAGTGACGGGTCTTACTACGAGCAGTACTTC
CASSDGSYYEQYF
>-|TRBV15|TRBD2|TRBJ2-1
TGTGCCACCAGCAGAGATTCCGGGACTAGCGCCGGCAATGAGCAGTTCTTC
CATSRDSGTSAGNEQFF
>-|TRBV5-1|-|TRBJ2-2
TGCGCCAGCAGTTGGGACCGACCGAACACCGGGGAGCTGTTTTTT
CASSWDRPNTGELFF
>once|TRBV24-1|-|TRBJ1-1
TGTGCCACCAGTGATTCAGGACGCGAGTACACTGAAGCTTTCTTT
CATSDSGREYTEAFF
>few|TRBV9|TRBD2|TRBJ2-7
TGTGCCAGCAGCGCTTCCGCAGGGAGCGGGGGGTACGAGCAGTACTTC
CASSASAGSGGYEQYF
>-|TRBV5-1|TRBD1|TRBJ1-5
TGCGCCAGCAGCTACCCGGGACAGGGAAATCAGCCCCAGCATTTT
CASSYPGQGNQPQHF
>-|TRBV7-2|-|TRBJ2-7
TGTGCCAGCAGCTTTAGTAAGGGGGTCGGCTACGAGCAGTACTTC
CASSFSKGVGYEQYF
>few|TRBV7-2|-|TRBJ1-2
TGTGCCAGCAGCCCCCTTACAGGACCCTATGGCTACACCTTC
CASSPLTGPYGYTF
>-|TRBV15|-|TRBJ1-1
TGTGCCACCAGCAGAGCTCAGCGGGTCACTGAAGCTTTCTTT
CATSRAQRVTEAFF
>-|TRBV14|-|TRBJ1-1
TGTGCCAGCAGCCAAGCACCCGGGGACTCTGAAGCTTTCTTT
CASSQAPGDSEAFF
>-|TRBV7-2|-|TRBJ2-1
TGTGCCAGCAGCTTATACGGCGAGCAGTTCTTC
CASSLYGEQFF
>-|TRBV18|TRBD1|TRBJ2-1
TGTGCCAGCTCACTCAACAGGGGAACGTACAATGAGCAGTTCTTC
CASSLNRGTYNEQFF
>-|TRBV5-1|-|TRBJ2-2
TGCGCCAGCAGCGAAGAGACTATCAACACCGGGGAGCTGTTTTTT
CASSEETINTGELFF
>once|TRBV3-1/TRBV3-2|-|TRBJ1-1
TGTGCCAGCAGCCAAGAGCCGGGGAGAACTGAAGCTTTCTTT
CASSQEPGRTEAFF